Each of the 21 T cell receptor beta chains below was sequenced from the same sample in a study of beta chain features in type 1 diabetes (dated by TCRdb to 2016 to 2019). Library preparation was by the immunoSEQ multiplex PCR assay. The entire amount of isolated RNA was reverse transcribed using the High Capacity cDNA Reverse Transcription Kit, so the sequenced TCRB transcripts were expressed ones. TCRdb's version of the immuneACCESS table is confined to in-frame rearrangements and falls short of the full clone set. An unresolved V gene accounts for under half of the shortfall where checked; the remainder is of unknown origin. A total of around 250,000 clones appear in this sample, 25% to 30% of them only once. Around 4% of the sample lies in the top ten. The sequencing input was central memory CD4+ T cells from blood. These receptors originate from a young man in good health.

Turning to this clone: This sample includes further DNA sequences coding for the same CDR3. V gene TRBV29-1 combines with J gene TRBJ1-1; tentative D call: TRBD1 (6 bases). Germline V gene sequence: CDR1 SQVTM, CDR2 ANQGSEA. The CDR3 consists of 13 residues. The V and J ends lost 6 bases and 0 bases respectively, with 11 bases between them. In DNA, the CDR3 is TGCAGCGTCTCGGGACATCTGAACACTGAAGCTTTCTTT. It specifies CSVSGHLNTEAFF.

This clone was detected only a few times. The chain uses TRBV7-2 and TRBJ2-7; 12 nucleotides agree with TRBD2. Germline V gene sequence: CDR1 SGHTA, CDR2 FQGNSA. The V segment lost 2 bases and the J segment 7 bases; nucleotides outside the gene matches: 6. This CDR3 spans 15 amino acids. The CDR3 DNA reads TGTGCCAGCAGCTTACCCGGACTAGCGGGACAGGAGCAGTACTTC. As protein: CASSLPGLAGQEQYF.

In its sample, this clone was seen a few times. This chain connects TRBV11-2 to TRBJ2-5; D remains unclear. Trimming took 6 bases from V and 1 from J, leaving 3 bases between them. Per germline, CDR1 SGHAT and CDR2 FQNNGV. CDR3 length: 11 amino acids. For the CDR3, the DNA is TGTGCCAGCAGGATCCAAGAGACCCAGTACTTC. The encoded protein is CASRIQETQYF.

This clone was counted only a few times. The chain is built from TRBV29-1 and TRBJ2-5; D is undetermined. CDR1 is SQVTM and CDR2 is ANQGSEA in the germline V gene. The CDR3 sequence is 12 residues long. V was pared by 7 bases and J by 4 bases, with 13 bases between. The CDR3 DNA follows: TGCAGCGCCCTAGGGTTTTCAGAGACCCAGTACTTC. Its protein is CSALGFSETQYF.

The chain links TRBV29-1 to TRBJ1-4; 11 nucleotides match TRBD1. CDR3 size: 14 residues. CDR1 and CDR2 (germline): SQVTM, ANQGSEA. V was pared by 6 bases and J by 8 bases, with 8 bases of the junction left unmatched. In nucleotides, the CDR3 is TGCAGCGTCGCTTGGACAGGGGGCGGAGAAAAACTGTTTTTT. Its translation: CSVAWTGGGEKLFF. Drawing the rest from reference TRBV29-1 and TRBJ1-4, the complete variable domain is SAVISQKPSRDICQRGTSLTIQCQVDSQVTMMFWYRQQPGQSLTLIATANQGSEATYESGFVIDKFPISRPNLTFSTLTVSNMSPEDSSIYLCSVAWTGGGEKLFFGSGTQLSVL.

This clone was observed a few times. This chain connects TRBV5-1 to TRBJ1-4; unclear D gene. CDR3 length: 16 amino acids. V lost 0 bases and J 2 bases, leaving 11 bases between the germline ends. Germline values: CDR1 SGHRS, CDR2 YFSETQ. The CDR3 DNA reads as TGCGCCAGCAGCTTGGGCGGCGGAGACACTAATGAAAAACTGTTTTTT. Translated, it gives CASSLGGGDTNEKLFF.

The V call is TRBV30, the J call TRBJ2-6; D possibly corresponds to TRBD1 (5 bases). V was clipped by 1 base and J by 0 bases, with 10 bases between them. This CDR3 spans 16 amino acids. CDR1 and CDR2 (germline): GTSNPN, SVGIG (reference sequence). The CDR3 spells CAWSDRQFSGANVLTF. In nucleotides, the CDR3 is TGTGCCTGGAGTGACCGACAGTTCTCTGGGGCCAACGTCCTGACTTTC.

The chain combines TRBV2 with TRBJ2-1, with D possibly being TRBD2 (5 bases). The V end lost 5 bases, the J end lost 2 bases, and 13 bases lay between the germline ends. The CDR3 is 15 residues long. Germline V gene data show CDR1 as SNHLY and CDR2 as FYNNEI. The CDR3 region is CASSLYSGTYNEQFF. DNA for the CDR3: TGTGCCAGCAGTCTCTACAGCGGAACCTACAATGAGCAGTTCTTC.

This clone appeared a few times. The same CDR3 is also encoded by other DNA sequences in this sample. The rearrangement uses TRBV5-1 and TRBJ2-5, with 7 bases identical to TRBD1. The V gene's germline CDR1 is SGHRS and CDR2 YFSETQ. The length of the CDR3 is 14 residues. The junction had 4 bases not matched to a gene; V was cut back by 4 bases and J by 1 base. The CDR3 DNA follows: TGCGCCAGCAGCCCCGGGACAGCCCAAGAGACCCAGTACTTC. This translates into CASSPGTAQETQYF.

V gene TRBV4-1 combines with J gene TRBJ2-7; TRBD2 matches 7 bases. CDR1 and CDR2 from the germline V gene are MGHRA and YSYEKL. This CDR3 region has 15 residues. J was trimmed by 3 bases and V by 4 bases; bases with no gene match: 9. CDR3 region: CASSPSLAGVYEQYF. The CDR3, as DNA: TGCGCCAGCAGCCCGAGTCTCGCGGGAGTCTACGAGCAGTACTTC.

V usage is TRBV30 and J usage is TRBJ1-4; D unclear. V was clipped by 4 bases and J by 8 bases, with 14 bases between them. The CDR3 spans 13 residues. Looked up from germline, CDR1 is GTSNPN and CDR2 is SVGIG (reference sequence). The CDR3 region is CAWTTRRREKLFF. The CDR3 DNA is TGTGCCTGGACGACACGTCGGCGGGAAAAACTGTTTTTT.

This clone was found a few times. The chain joins TRBV2 to TRBJ2-1; 7 positions match TRBD1. The CDR3 has 14 amino acids. Looked up from germline, CDR1 is SNHLY and CDR2 is FYNNEI. V was clipped by 6 bases and J by 3 bases; unmatched bases: 5. The CDR3 nucleotides are TGTGCCAGCAGAGGGGACAGCTACTACAATGAGCAGTTCTTC. Protein: CASRGDSYYNEQFF.

The J gene is TRBJ1-1, the V gene TRBV7-9, with D possibly TRBD1 on 5 matching bases. The CDR3 is made up of 14 amino acids. Germline V gene sequence: CDR1 SEHNR, CDR2 FQNEAQ (reference sequence). Deletions cut 5 bases from V and 3 bases from J, with 13 bases between. CDR3 coding DNA: TGTGCCAGCAGCGACCAGGGAGGGCACACTGAAGCTTTCTTT. This sequence encodes CASSDQGGHTEAFF.

Here the CDR3 DNA reads TGTGCCAGCAGCGGACAGATGAACACTGAAGCTTTCTTT. Residues: CASSGQMNTEAFF. This chain links TRBV6-1 with TRBJ1-1, with D perhaps matching TRBD1 (6 bases). With 6 bases removed from V and 0 bases from J, the gap between germline ends came to 8 bases. The CDR3 consists of 13 residues. Germline loops: CDR1 MNHNS, CDR2 SASEGT.

This clone was counted a few times. This sequence joins TRBV18 and TRBJ1-1; D call uncertain. Per the germline V gene, CDR1 is KGHSH and CDR2 is LQKENI. Trimming shortened V by 2 bases and J by 0 bases, and 13 bases separated the two germline ends. This CDR3 is built from 16 residues. The CDR3 nucleotides are TGTGCCAGCTCACCAAGGCAAGCGGGGATGAACACTGAAGCTTTCTTT. It yields the protein CASSPRQAGMNTEAFF.

This clone was counted only a few times. The genes are TRBV15 and TRBJ2-5, with 10 bases identical to TRBD2. CDR1 is LNHNV, CDR2 YYDKDF, per germline (reference sequence). Losses at the gene ends were 1 base for V and 7 bases for J; bases not matched to a gene: 6. The CDR3 totals 15 residues. The CDR3: CATSRARLAGVTQYF. As DNA, the CDR3 is TGTGCCACCAGCAGAGCTCGGCTAGCGGGGGTGACCCAGTACTTC.

This rearrangement joins TRBV29-1 to TRBJ2-7, with a possible D match to TRBD2 (6 bases). This CDR3 has 12 residues. In germline, CDR1 is SQVTM, CDR2 ANQGSEA. V shed 6 bases and J shed 6 bases, with 15 bases lying between them. CDR3 nucleotide sequence: TGCAGCGTGCAAAAGGCGGGGCGCGAGCAGTACTTC. Its protein is CSVQKAGREQYF.

The sample holds a few counts of this clone. The chain carries TRBV7-9 and TRBJ2-1, with TRBD2 as a possible D gene (6 bases). V dropped 2 bases and J dropped 2 bases, with 7 bases sitting between them. CDR1 is SEHNR and CDR2 is FQNEAQ in the germline V gene (reference sequence). The CDR3 extends over 14 amino acids. The CDR3 loop reads CASSLPGAYNEQFF. CDR3 coding DNA: TGTGCCAGCAGCTTACCGGGGGCCTACAATGAGCAGTTCTTC.

Only a few counts were recorded for this clone. The chain's CDR3 is CASSFGSGGTDTQYF. The CDR3 nucleotides are TGTGCCAGCAGCTTCGGTAGCGGGGGCACAGATACGCAGTATTTT. This chain uses TRBV7-2 with TRBJ2-3, with TRBD2 matching 8 bases. Germline V CDR1 and CDR2: SGHTA, FQGNSA. This CDR3 is built from 15 residues. V shed 3 bases, J shed 1 base, and the junction held 3 bases outside the gene matches.

This clone was counted a few times. The genes are TRBV30 and TRBJ2-3; D gene ambiguous. V shed 1 base and J shed 3 bases, with 11 bases lying between them. Germline V gives CDR1 GTSNPN, CDR2 SVGIG (reference sequence). The CDR3 runs 14 residues. The CDR3 nucleotides read TGTGCCTGGAGTGGTGTTAAGGGTACAGATACGCAGTATTTT. Amino acids: CAWSGVKGTDTQYF.

V gene TRBV19 combines with J gene TRBJ2-1; weak D call: TRBD1 (6 bases). Germline V gene sequence: CDR1 LNHDA, CDR2 SQIVND (reference sequence). Trimming shortened V by 5 bases and J by 6 bases, and 14 bases separated the two germline ends. The CDR3 sequence is 14 residues long. CDR3 residues: CASSVTGNSNEQFF. The CDR3 nucleotides read TGTGCCAGTAGTGTCACAGGGAATAGCAATGAGCAGTTCTTC.